These T cell receptor beta chains were read from a single sample in a study of cytomegalovirus exposure and HLA in healthy donors. Data came from immunoSEQ multiplex PCR; TCRdb stores just in-frame clones and leaves some out. The sample records about 35,000 clones, 80% being singletons. Sample: PBMCs. These receptors came from a male donor in good health and CMV-seronegative. The CDR3 runs from the conserved cysteine through the conserved F or W. The order of the fields is J gene, D gene, V gene, clone size, CDR3 protein, CDR3 DNA. The D gene is left open where the match is weak. Rows give clone size only sometimes, using once, few, many, or a class for an expanded clone.

TRBJ2-7 - TRBV12-5 once CASGLADGDGSSYEQYF TGTGCTAGTGGTTTGGCGGATGGGGACGGGAGCTCCTACGAGCAGTACTTC
TRBJ1-3 - TRBV27 - CASSLGLSGNTIYF TGTGCCAGCAGTTTAGGGCTCTCTGGAAACACCATATATTTT
TRBJ2-7 - TRBV6-5 - CASSYRSRGSGEQYF TGTGCCAGCAGTTACCGGAGTCGAGGCAGCGGCGAGCAGTACTTC
TRBJ1-5 - TRBV6-1 - CASSDQTGQPQHF TGTGCCAGCAGTGACCAGACCGGGCAGCCCCAGCATTTT
TRBJ2-7 TRBD2 TRBV11-2 - CASSLGAGLAGATYEQYF TGTGCCAGCAGCTTAGGGGCGGGACTAGCGGGAGCTACCTACGAGCAGTACTTC
TRBJ1-5 - TRBV7-2 - CASSLDSGKAQHF TGTGCCAGCAGCTTAGATTCAGGGAAGGCCCAGCATTTT
TRBJ1-1 - TRBV29-1 - CSLQDSMNTEAFF TGCAGCTTACAAGACAGCATGAACACTGAAGCTTTCTTT
TRBJ1-2 - TRBV5-1 - CASTEQGTLRGYTF TGCGCCAGCACCGAACAGGGAACGCTCCGTGGCTACACCTTC
TRBJ2-7 TRBD2 TRBV14 few CASSQEGRPRLASHEQYF TGTGCCAGCAGCCAAGAGGGTCGTCCCCGACTAGCTTCCCACGAGCAGTACTTC
TRBJ2-3 - TRBV18 - CASSPETGFTDTQYF TGTGCCAGCTCACCAGAGACAGGCTTCACAGATACGCAGTATTTT
TRBJ1-2 - TRBV5-8 - CASSLSSGYGYTF TGTGCCAGCAGCTTGAGTTCGGGCTATGGCTACACCTTC
TRBJ1-1 - TRBV28 - CASSHLGEAEAFF TGTGCCAGCAGTCACTTAGGGGAGGCTGAAGCTTTCTTT
TRBJ2-1 TRBD2 TRBV15 few CATTSGRGFYNEQFF TGTGCCACAACGAGCGGGAGGGGATTCTACAATGAGCAGTTCTTC
TRBJ2-7 - TRBV6-5 - CASSYDRQYEQYF TGTGCCAGCAGTTACGACAGACAGTACGAGCAGTACTTC
TRBJ2-1 TRBD2 TRBV11-2 - CASSQSGVYNEQFF TGTGCCAGCAGCCAGAGCGGGGTCTACAATGAGCAGTTCTTC
TRBJ2-1 - TRBV6-6 - CASSPAGKKQFF TGTGCCAGCAGCCCGGCGGGGAAGAAGCAGTTCTTC
TRBJ1-2 - TRBV5-4 - CASSLDSFYGYTF TGTGCCAGCAGCTTGGATTCATTCTATGGCTACACCTTC
TRBJ1-4 - TRBV5-1 - CASSLGSGANEKLFF TGCGCCAGCAGCTTGGGGTCAGGGGCTAATGAAAAACTGTTTTTT
TRBJ1-1 TRBD1 TRBV5-4 - CASSLRDRGPWTEAFF TGTGCCAGCAGCTTGAGGGACAGGGGGCCTTGGACTGAAGCTTTCTTT
TRBJ1-2 - TRBV5-6 - CASSSYSQNYGYTF TGTGCCAGCAGCTCTTATAGCCAAAACTATGGCTACACCTTC
TRBJ1-1 - TRBV7-8 few CASSVSRTAFF TGTGCCAGCAGCGTTAGTCGTACAGCTTTCTTT
TRBJ2-4 TRBD1 TRBV7-2 - CASSLGALFDREKNIQYF TGTGCCAGCAGCTTAGGGGCTCTATTCGACAGGGAAAAAAACATTCAGTACTTC
TRBJ1-1 TRBD1 TRBV10-3 - CAISDTDRGWAEAFF TGTGCCATCAGTGACACGGACAGGGGTTGGGCTGAAGCTTTCTTT
TRBJ1-1 - TRBV5-6 - CASCPRAGWGTEAFF TGTGCCAGCTGCCCTCGGGCAGGGTGGGGTACTGAAGCTTTCTTT
TRBJ2-5 - TRBV6-5 - CASSRGREETQYF TGTGCCAGCAGTCGAGGGCGGGAAGAGACCCAGTACTTC